This T cell receptor beta chain was sequenced in a study of blood T cells in healthy people across ages (dated by TCRdb to about 2015). Notes on the research overall: In model experiments, roughly one uniquely barcoded TCR beta cDNA molecule per two T cells was captured by template switching. The donors were divided into four age groups: young (average around 15 years), middle-aged (around 37), aged (approximately 64) and long-lived (around 87). The study analyzed two additional independent replicas of 1 million unique cDNA reads from the same blood draw for two donors, one aged 18 to 29 and one aged 80 or older. Using deep sequencing normalized with unique cDNA molecular identifiers, the study measured how TCR beta repertoire diversity changes with age. To avoid experimental bias, donors of different ages were spread randomly across the sequencing lanes.

Donors were under 40 systemically healthy Caucasian individuals from Russia aged roughly 6 to 95 years. Approximately 10 milliliters of peripheral blood were collected from each donor into EDTA-treated Vacutainer tubes. Ficoll-Paque density-gradient centrifugation was used to isolate PBMCs, with at least 6 million per sample. Total RNA was extracted from PBMCs with Trizol reagent, with at least 6 micrograms obtained per sample. For every donor, an aliquot of PBMCs went through flow cytometry to measure the percentages of naive CD45RAhigh/CD27high T cells. Germline trimming: 7 bases from V, 1 base from J; junction bases outside gene matches: 7. CDR1 MGHRA and CDR2 YSYEKL are derived from the germline V gene. The CDR3 starts with the cysteine, ends with the phenylalanine, and has 15 residues. Of the read, only the CDR3 DNA is kept; its 45 bases are in frame from base 1. About this clonotype itself: Its antigen is unknown. Qualities for individual bases were not recorded, and no much larger clone is one base off.

The paper as a whole reports these results and caveats: Observed TCR beta diversity per million T cells fell roughly linearly with age, and a significant reduction was already apparent by age roughly 40. Compared with the aged group, more naive CD4+ T cells, fewer expanded clones and increased TCR diversity were shown by the long-lived group, suggesting age selection. Observed TCR beta diversity correlated strongly with the percentage of naive T cells measured by flow cytometry. Bulk unsorted PBMC profiling prevented conclusive comparison of naive and antigen-experienced compartments. The CMV infection status of donors was not known, potentially confounding age-related changes in expanded clonotypes. Total diversity estimates from one million sequenced T cells were considered lower bounds and underestimates.

Receptor amplification or capture employed 5' RACE. Sequencing used an Illumina HiSeq 2500. The second PCR ran for about 6 to 12 cycles and used a J-beta primer mix along with a sample-barcoded 5' primer. A template-switch 5' adaptor carrying 12 random nucleotides introduced a unique molecular identifier onto each TCR beta cDNA molecule. Each sample yielded at least 3 million CDR3-containing paired-end reads. All of the RNA was converted into first-strand cDNA using the Mint cDNA synthesis kit, with a TRBC-specific oligonucleotide serving as the primer. All cDNA was treated with uracil-DNA glycosylase and then went through a first 18-cycle PCR with the universal primers M1SS and BC2_uni_R. The paper's data handling went like this. Normalization of each sample was performed by random selection of 1 million high-quality reads, each carrying a distinct molecular identifier. Instead of being binned into consensus sequences, reads with shared molecular identifiers were discarded. MiTCR, set to a Q25 quality threshold and the strictest error-elimination algorithm, was used for CDR3 identification, clonotype clustering and error correction. Lower-bound total TCR beta diversity was estimated with a nonparametric unseen species model using Euler transformation. TCRdb itself trimmed the public reads at Q25 with fastp, ran MiXCR and retained productive beta chains. Each entry is one CDR3 protein sequence, shown with its most common DNA and genes. The V and J calls, along with clone size, are taken from TCRdb and not from the paper's own processing. The sample table shows approximately 1.5 million distinct CDR3 sequences, and roughly 32% are seen once. Together, the top ten hold 11% of the sample.

This sequence originates from a woman aged 25 to 39 in good health. The rearranged segments are TRBV4-1 and TRBJ1-1; TRBD1 fits 9 bases in the junction. The sequenced sample consisted of blood. The sequenced DNA is TGCGCCAGCAACCGAGGGACAGGGCCGAACACTGAAGCTTTCTTT. Translated, it gives CASNRGTGPNTEAFF.